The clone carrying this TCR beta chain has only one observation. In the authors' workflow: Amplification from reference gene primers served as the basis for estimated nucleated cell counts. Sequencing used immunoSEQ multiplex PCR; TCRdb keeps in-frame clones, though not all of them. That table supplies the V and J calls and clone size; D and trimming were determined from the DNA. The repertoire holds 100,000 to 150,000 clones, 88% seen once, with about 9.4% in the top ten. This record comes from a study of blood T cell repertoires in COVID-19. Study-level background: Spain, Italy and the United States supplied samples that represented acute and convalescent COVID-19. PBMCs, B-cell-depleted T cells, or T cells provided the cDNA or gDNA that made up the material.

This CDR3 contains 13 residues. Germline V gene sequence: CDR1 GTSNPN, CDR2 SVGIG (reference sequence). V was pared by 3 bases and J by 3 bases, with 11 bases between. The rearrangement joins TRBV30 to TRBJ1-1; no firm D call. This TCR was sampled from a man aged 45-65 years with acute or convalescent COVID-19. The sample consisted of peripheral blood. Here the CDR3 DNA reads TGTGCCTGGAGGAAGTTTTTAGACACTGAAGCTTTCTTT. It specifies CAWRKFLDTEAFF. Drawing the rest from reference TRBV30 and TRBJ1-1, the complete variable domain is SQTIHQWPATLVQPVGSPLSLECTVEGTSNPNLYWYRQAAGRGLQLLFYSVGIGQISSEVPQNLSASRPQDRQFILSSKKLLLSDSGFYLCAWRKFLDTEAFFGQGTRLTVV.